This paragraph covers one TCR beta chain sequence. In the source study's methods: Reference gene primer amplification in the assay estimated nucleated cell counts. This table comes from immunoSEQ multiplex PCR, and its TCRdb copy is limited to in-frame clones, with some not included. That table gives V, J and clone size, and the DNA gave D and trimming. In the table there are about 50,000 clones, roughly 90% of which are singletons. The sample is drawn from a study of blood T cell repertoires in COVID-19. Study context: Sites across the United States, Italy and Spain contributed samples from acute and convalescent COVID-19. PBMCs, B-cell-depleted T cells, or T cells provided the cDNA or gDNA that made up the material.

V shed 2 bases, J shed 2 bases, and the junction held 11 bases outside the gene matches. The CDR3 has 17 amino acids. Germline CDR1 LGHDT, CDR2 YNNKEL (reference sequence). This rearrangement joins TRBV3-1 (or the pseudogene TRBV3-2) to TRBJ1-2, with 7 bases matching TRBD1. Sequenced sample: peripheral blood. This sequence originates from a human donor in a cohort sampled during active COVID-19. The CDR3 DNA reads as TGTGCCAGCAGCCAACAGTTATTCGGACAGGCCAACTATGGCTACACCTTC. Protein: CASSQQLFGQANYGYTF.